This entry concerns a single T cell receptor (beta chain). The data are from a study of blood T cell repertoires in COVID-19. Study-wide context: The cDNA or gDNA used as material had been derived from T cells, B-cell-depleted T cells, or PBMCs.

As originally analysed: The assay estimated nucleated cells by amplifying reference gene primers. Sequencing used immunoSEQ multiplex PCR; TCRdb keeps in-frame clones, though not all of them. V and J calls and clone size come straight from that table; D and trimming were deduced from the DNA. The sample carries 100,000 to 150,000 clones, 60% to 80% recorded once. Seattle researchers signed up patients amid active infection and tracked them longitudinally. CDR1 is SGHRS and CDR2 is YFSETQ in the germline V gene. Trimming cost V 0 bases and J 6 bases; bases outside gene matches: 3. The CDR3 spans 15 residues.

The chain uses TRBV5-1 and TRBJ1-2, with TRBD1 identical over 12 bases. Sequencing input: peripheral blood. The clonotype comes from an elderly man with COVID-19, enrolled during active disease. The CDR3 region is CASSLVGTGGDGYTF. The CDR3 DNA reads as TGCGCCAGCAGCTTGGTTGGGACAGGGGGCGATGGCTACACCTTC.